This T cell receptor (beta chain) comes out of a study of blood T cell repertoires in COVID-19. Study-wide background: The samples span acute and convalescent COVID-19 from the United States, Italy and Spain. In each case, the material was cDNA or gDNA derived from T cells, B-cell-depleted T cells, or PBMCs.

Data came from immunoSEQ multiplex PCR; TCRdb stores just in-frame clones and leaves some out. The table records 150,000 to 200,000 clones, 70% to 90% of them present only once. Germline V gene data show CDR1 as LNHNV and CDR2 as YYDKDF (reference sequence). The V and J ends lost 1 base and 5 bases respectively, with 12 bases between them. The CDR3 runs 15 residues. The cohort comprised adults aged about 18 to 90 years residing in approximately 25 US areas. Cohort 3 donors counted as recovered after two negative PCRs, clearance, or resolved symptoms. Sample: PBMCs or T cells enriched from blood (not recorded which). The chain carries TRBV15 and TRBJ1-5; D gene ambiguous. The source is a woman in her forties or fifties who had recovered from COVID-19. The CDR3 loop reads CATSRGGLDDQPQHF. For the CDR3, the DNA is TGTGCCACCAGCAGAGGAGGATTGGATGATCAGCCCCAGCATTTT.